The text below deals with one T cell receptor beta chain. These data originate in a study of blood T cell repertoires in COVID-19. Measured with immunoSEQ multiplex PCR; TCRdb has only the in-frame clones, and not every one. The sample holds fewer than 200,000 clones, roughly 80% seen once. The V gene's germline CDR1 is MNHEY and CDR2 SVGAGI. The trim removed 8 bases at V and 10 bases at J, leaving 14 bases unmatched. The CDR3 runs to 15 residues. The sequencing sample was made of PBMCs or T cells enriched from blood (not recorded which). The genes are TRBV6-5 and TRBJ1-6, with TRBD1 matching over 7 bases. This receptor was taken from a woman aged 50 to 60 who had recovered from COVID-19. The CDR3 bases are TGTGCCAGCGCTCCCTCGGACAGGAGCGGGTCACCCCTCCACTTT. Translated: CASAPSDRSGSPLHF.